Listed below are T cell receptor beta chains from one sample, sequenced in a study of post-analysis software for immune sequencing data. TCRdb processed the PCR reads anew with MiXCR; each CDR3 protein has one entry. In the table there are hundreds of thousands of distinct CDR3 sequences, around 53% of which are singletons. The sequenced material came from blood. The receptors derive from a girl between 10 and 17 years old with multiple sclerosis. Both conserved end residues are part of each CDR3. Each record gives: V gene, clone size, D gene, J gene, CDR3 DNA, CDR3 protein. A D gene is named only where the DNA matches it firmly. The size entry is marked missing in some rows and otherwise reads once, few, many or a size class.

v_gene: TRBV7-9
abundance: .
d_gene: .
j_gene: TRBJ1-2
CDR3nt: TGTGCCAGCAGCTTAGCAGGTCCGGATAACTATGGCTACACCTTC
CDR3aa: CASSLAGPDNYGYTF

v_gene: TRBV6-6
abundance: .
d_gene: .
j_gene: TRBJ1-4
CDR3nt: TGTGCCAGCAGTTACAGGGGGAATGAAAAACTGTTTTTT
CDR3aa: CASSYRGNEKLFF

v_gene: TRBV11-2
abundance: few
d_gene: .
j_gene: TRBJ1-2
CDR3nt: TGTGCCAGCAGCTTAGCAGAAGGGGGGGGCTATGGCTACACCTTC
CDR3aa: CASSLAEGGGYGYTF

v_gene: TRBV20-1
abundance: .
d_gene: TRBD1
j_gene: TRBJ1-2
CDR3nt: TGCAGTGCTATTGGACAGGCGGGCTACACCTTC
CDR3aa: CSAIGQAGYTF

v_gene: TRBV27
abundance: .
d_gene: TRBD2
j_gene: TRBJ2-1
CDR3nt: TGTGCCAGCACCCCTAGCGGGAGCCCCCTCAATGAGCAGTTCTTC
CDR3aa: CASTPSGSPLNEQFF

v_gene: TRBV12-5
abundance: once
d_gene: TRBD1
j_gene: TRBJ2-7
CDR3nt: TGTGCTAGTGAACTCAGGACAGGTCTTATCCCCCCCGAGCAGTACTTC
CDR3aa: CASELRTGLIPPEQYF

v_gene: TRBV7-9
abundance: .
d_gene: .
j_gene: TRBJ2-3
CDR3nt: TGTGCCAGCAGCGCGCGCAGGGGGGTTTCCACAGATACGCAGTATTTT
CDR3aa: CASSARRGVSTDTQYF

v_gene: TRBV7-2
abundance: .
d_gene: TRBD2
j_gene: TRBJ2-7
CDR3nt: TGTGCCAGCAGCGGGACTAGCGGGGGTTCATACGAGCAGTACTTC
CDR3aa: CASSGTSGGSYEQYF

v_gene: TRBV5-1
abundance: few
d_gene: .
j_gene: TRBJ2-7
CDR3nt: TGCGCCAGCAGCTTGTGGTCAGAGGACGAGCAGTACTTC
CDR3aa: CASSLWSEDEQYF

v_gene: TRBV12-3/TRBV12-4
abundance: .
d_gene: .
j_gene: TRBJ2-1
CDR3nt: TGTGCCAGCCGGGGCACCGACATCAATGAGCAGTTCTTC
CDR3aa: CASRGTDINEQFF

v_gene: TRBV6-5
abundance: .
d_gene: TRBD1
j_gene: TRBJ2-3
CDR3nt: TGTGCCAGCAGTCCTAGACAGGGCTGGGGCACAGATACGCAGTATTTT
CDR3aa: CASSPRQGWGTDTQYF

v_gene: TRBV20-1
abundance: few
d_gene: .
j_gene: TRBJ2-7
CDR3nt: TGCAGTGCTAGTTCACAGCACTACGAGCAGTACTTC
CDR3aa: CSASSQHYEQYF

v_gene: TRBV12-3/TRBV12-4
abundance: few
d_gene: .
j_gene: TRBJ2-5
CDR3nt: TGTGCCAGCAGTCCGTCTCAGGGCCCACTGCAGTACTTC
CDR3aa: CASSPSQGPLQYF

v_gene: TRBV7-2
abundance: .
d_gene: .
j_gene: TRBJ2-7
CDR3nt: TGTGCCAGCAGCCGACTCTGCGAGCAGTACTTC
CDR3aa: CASSRLCEQYF

v_gene: TRBV10-3
abundance: .
d_gene: .
j_gene: TRBJ2-4
CDR3nt: TGTGCCATCAGTGGAGGAGCCAAAAACATTCAGTACTTC
CDR3aa: CAISGGAKNIQYF

v_gene: TRBV5-1
abundance: .
d_gene: .
j_gene: TRBJ2-2
CDR3nt: TGCGCCAGCAGCTTGGAGGCCCTTTACACCGGGGAGCTGTTTTTT
CDR3aa: CASSLEALYTGELFF

v_gene: TRBV12-3/TRBV12-4
abundance: few
d_gene: TRBD1
j_gene: TRBJ2-7
CDR3nt: TGTGCCAGCAGTGAAGGGGGCGCACTAATCGACGAGCAGTACTTC
CDR3aa: CASSEGGALIDEQYF

v_gene: TRBV12-3/TRBV12-4
abundance: once
d_gene: .
j_gene: TRBJ2-1
CDR3nt: TGTGCCAGCAGTTTACTATTGACTCACAATGAGCGGTTCTTC
CDR3aa: CASSLLLTHNERFF

v_gene: TRBV29-1
abundance: few
d_gene: .
j_gene: TRBJ2-1
CDR3nt: TGCAGCGTTTCGATCGGACCAAGCGACAGTGAGCAGTTCTTC
CDR3aa: CSVSIGPSDSEQFF

v_gene: TRBV28
abundance: few
d_gene: .
j_gene: TRBJ2-3
CDR3nt: TGTGCCAGCAGTTTAGCAGGTCGGGGAGAGGATACGCAGTATTTT
CDR3aa: CASSLAGRGEDTQYF

v_gene: TRBV27
abundance: few
d_gene: TRBD1
j_gene: TRBJ2-6
CDR3nt: TGTGCCAGCAGTTTAGGGCAGGGGGTAGCCAACGTCCTGACTTTC
CDR3aa: CASSLGQGVANVLTF

v_gene: TRBV6-6
abundance: few
d_gene: TRBD2
j_gene: TRBJ2-5
CDR3nt: TGTGCCAGCAGTTACCGAGCGAGGGGACTAGCGGGAGGTCAGACCCAGTACTTC
CDR3aa: CASSYRARGLAGGQTQYF

v_gene: TRBV7-9
abundance: few
d_gene: TRBD2
j_gene: TRBJ2-1
CDR3nt: TGTGCCAGCAGCCCGCGGACTAGCGGGAGCTATGAGCAGTTCTTC
CDR3aa: CASSPRTSGSYEQFF

v_gene: TRBV6-6
abundance: .
d_gene: .
j_gene: TRBJ2-5
CDR3nt: TGTGCCAGCAGACAAAGGGAGACCCAAGAGACCCAGTACTTC
CDR3aa: CASRQRETQETQYF

v_gene: TRBV5-1
abundance: .
d_gene: .
j_gene: TRBJ2-3
CDR3nt: TGCGCCAGCAGCTTGGGGCTACCTCTGGTAGATACGCAGTATTTT
CDR3aa: CASSLGLPLVDTQYF

v_gene: TRBV9
abundance: .
d_gene: .
j_gene: TRBJ2-7
CDR3nt: TGTGCCAGCAGCGTAGAAGGGGAGCGCTACGAGCAGTACTTC
CDR3aa: CASSVEGERYEQYF

v_gene: TRBV7-9
abundance: .
d_gene: .
j_gene: TRBJ2-3
CDR3nt: TGTGCCAGCAGCTCGCTGGGCTGGGGGTCCTCAGGGGATACGCAGTATTTT
CDR3aa: CASSSLGWGSSGDTQYF

v_gene: TRBV3-1
abundance: .
d_gene: TRBD1
j_gene: TRBJ2-7
CDR3nt: TGTGCCAGCCAGGGGGTCAGGGAAGGCGAGCAGTACTTC
CDR3aa: CASQGVREGEQYF

v_gene: TRBV7-3
abundance: .
d_gene: TRBD2
j_gene: TRBJ2-1
CDR3nt: TGTGCCAGCAGCTCCGGGACCAGCGGGAGTCCTCCCTACAATGAGCAGTTCTTC
CDR3aa: CASSSGTSGSPPYNEQFF

v_gene: TRBV29-1
abundance: .
d_gene: .
j_gene: TRBJ2-1
CDR3nt: TGCAGCGTTGGTGGGTGGGGGCAGATTGGGCAGTTCTTC
CDR3aa: CSVGGWGQIGQFF

v_gene: TRBV5-6
abundance: .
d_gene: .
j_gene: TRBJ2-7
CDR3nt: TGTGCCAGCAGCTTGGAACACCTAAAGGGCTACGAGCAGTACTTC
CDR3aa: CASSLEHLKGYEQYF

v_gene: TRBV25-1
abundance: .
d_gene: TRBD2
j_gene: TRBJ2-3
CDR3nt: TGTGCCAGCAGTGAAGCTAGCGGGAGAGCTACAGATACGCAGTATTTT
CDR3aa: CASSEASGRATDTQYF

v_gene: TRBV7-9
abundance: few
d_gene: TRBD1
j_gene: TRBJ2-5
CDR3nt: TGTGCCAGCAGCTTAGCGACAGGGGTTGAGACCCAGTACTTC
CDR3aa: CASSLATGVETQYF

v_gene: TRBV12-3/TRBV12-4
abundance: .
d_gene: TRBD1
j_gene: TRBJ2-1
CDR3nt: TGTGCCAGCAGTTTGACCGGACAGGGAAAACGGAATGAGCAGTTCTTC
CDR3aa: CASSLTGQGKRNEQFF

v_gene: TRBV5-1
abundance: .
d_gene: TRBD2
j_gene: TRBJ2-2
CDR3nt: TGCGCCAGCAGGGGACTAGCGGCCGGGGAGCTGTTTTTT
CDR3aa: CASRGLAAGELFF

v_gene: TRBV7-9
abundance: .
d_gene: .
j_gene: TRBJ1-5
CDR3nt: TGTGCCAGCAGCTATGGAGGGGCTCAGCCCCAGCATTTT
CDR3aa: CASSYGGAQPQHF

v_gene: TRBV5-1
abundance: few
d_gene: TRBD1
j_gene: TRBJ2-1
CDR3nt: TGCGCCAGCAGCAGGGGACAGGGGTTCGCCAATGAGCAGTTCTTC
CDR3aa: CASSRGQGFANEQFF

v_gene: TRBV5-1
abundance: .
d_gene: TRBD1
j_gene: TRBJ2-1
CDR3nt: TGCGCCAGCAGCTTGGTTCGACAGGGGGCTTCGTTCACCTACAATGAGCAGTTCTTC
CDR3aa: CASSLVRQGASFTYNEQFF

v_gene: TRBV27
abundance: .
d_gene: .
j_gene: TRBJ2-1
CDR3nt: TGTGCCAGCAGTTTGGAGGGGCGATACTCCTACAATGAGCAGTTCTTC
CDR3aa: CASSLEGRYSYNEQFF

v_gene: TRBV3-1
abundance: .
d_gene: TRBD1
j_gene: TRBJ2-7
CDR3nt: TGTGCCAGCAGCCAACAGACAGGGACAAGGAACGAGCAGTACTTC
CDR3aa: CASSQQTGTRNEQYF

v_gene: TRBV29-1
abundance: .
d_gene: TRBD1
j_gene: TRBJ2-3
CDR3nt: TGCAGCGTTGAAGTCGGGACAGGGGCCACAGATACGCAGTATTTT
CDR3aa: CSVEVGTGATDTQYF

v_gene: TRBV7-9
abundance: .
d_gene: TRBD2
j_gene: TRBJ2-1
CDR3nt: TGTGCCAGCAGCTTAGTCGGACTAGGGCCCATCTCCTACAATGAGCAGTTCTTC
CDR3aa: CASSLVGLGPISYNEQFF

v_gene: TRBV25-1
abundance: .
d_gene: .
j_gene: TRBJ2-7
CDR3nt: TGTGCCAGCCGACTGGGGGAGCAGTACTTC
CDR3aa: CASRLGEQYF

v_gene: TRBV5-1
abundance: .
d_gene: .
j_gene: TRBJ1-4
CDR3nt: TGCGCCAGCAGCGCCATCCCTCTGGGGGGTCCGAATGAAAAACTGTTTTTT
CDR3aa: CASSAIPLGGPNEKLFF

v_gene: TRBV4-1
abundance: .
d_gene: TRBD2
j_gene: TRBJ2-7
CDR3nt: TGCGCCAGCAGCCCCCTAAGCCAACATAGCGGGAGGTACGAGCAGTACTTC
CDR3aa: CASSPLSQHSGRYEQYF

v_gene: TRBV20-1
abundance: .
d_gene: .
j_gene: TRBJ2-5
CDR3nt: TGCAGTGCCGACGAAACAGGGCCAGAGACCCAGTACTTC
CDR3aa: CSADETGPETQYF

v_gene: TRBV3-1
abundance: .
d_gene: .
j_gene: TRBJ2-2
CDR3nt: TGTGCCAGCAGCCCATACCTCACCGGGGAGCTGTTTTTT
CDR3aa: CASSPYLTGELFF

v_gene: TRBV9
abundance: .
d_gene: .
j_gene: TRBJ2-3
CDR3nt: TGTGCCAGCAGCGTAGCTCAAGGATATACGCAGTATTTT
CDR3aa: CASSVAQGYTQYF

v_gene: TRBV15
abundance: few
d_gene: .
j_gene: TRBJ2-5
CDR3nt: TGTGCCACCAGCAGACCCCAGGGTGTTCTACAGCAAGAGACCCAGTACTTC
CDR3aa: CATSRPQGVLQQETQYF

v_gene: TRBV3-1
abundance: few
d_gene: TRBD2
j_gene: TRBJ2-7
CDR3nt: TGTGCCAGCAGCCAAGACAGACTAGCCGCAGTCTACGAGCAGTACTTC
CDR3aa: CASSQDRLAAVYEQYF

v_gene: TRBV4-2
abundance: many
d_gene: .
j_gene: TRBJ2-6
CDR3nt: TGTGCCAGCAGCCCGAACGAGATGGACTCTGGGGCCAACGTCCTGACTTTC
CDR3aa: CASSPNEMDSGANVLTF

v_gene: TRBV20-1
abundance: .
d_gene: .
j_gene: TRBJ1-1
CDR3nt: TGCAGTGCTAGGAACCCCGACAGTAACACTGAAGCTTTCTTT
CDR3aa: CSARNPDSNTEAFF

v_gene: TRBV18
abundance: .
d_gene: TRBD1
j_gene: TRBJ2-4
CDR3nt: TGTGCCAGCTCACCACGCCCGGGACAGGGGGAAAACATTCAGTACTTC
CDR3aa: CASSPRPGQGENIQYF

v_gene: TRBV5-6
abundance: .
d_gene: TRBD2
j_gene: TRBJ2-3
CDR3nt: TGTGCCAGCAGCAAGGGGACTAGTGCTAGCACAGATACGCAGTATTTT
CDR3aa: CASSKGTSASTDTQYF

v_gene: TRBV23-1
abundance: .
d_gene: TRBD1
j_gene: TRBJ2-7
CDR3nt: TGCGCCAGCAGCCAGACAGGGGTTTACTCCTACGAGCAGTACTTC
CDR3aa: CASSQTGVYSYEQYF